The clone carrying this T cell receptor beta chain came up a few times. Profiling relied on immunoSEQ multiplex PCR, and the TCRdb table lists in-frame clones only, not all of them. The sample has more than 80,000 clones, about 89% seen once; the top ten hold roughly 8.4%. This sample was taken from a study of OX40 agonist ivuxolimab in advanced cancers. On cycle 4 day 1 and cycle 7 day 1, as well as at baseline, blood was sampled. This CDR3 is 15 amino acids long. Trimming took 4 bases from V and 0 from J; bases not matched to a gene: 3. The germline gives CDR1 SNHLY, CDR2 FYNNEI. The chain combines TRBV2 with TRBJ1-1; 9 bases fit TRBD1. The source is an adult with an advanced solid tumor such as melanoma, head and neck, liver or kidney cancer. The material was CD4+ or CD8+ T cells sorted from blood, obtained in a trial of the OX40 agonist ivuxolimab. The CDR3 DNA sequence: TGTGCCAGCAGTGGGGGACAGGGATTGAACACTGAAGCTTTCTTT. This gives the protein CASSGGQGLNTEAFF.